This TCR beta chain was identified in a study of blood T cell repertoires in COVID-19. About the study: Spain, Italy and the United States supplied samples that represented acute and convalescent COVID-19.

The CDR3 is 14 amino acids. CDR1 MNHEY and CDR2 SMNVEV come from the germline V gene (reference sequence). Trimming pared 2 bases from V and 0 bases from J, leaving 7 bases between. Original analysis: It was from reference gene primer amplification that nucleated cell counts were estimated. Libraries were prepared by immunoSEQ multiplex PCR; TCRdb keeps only in-frame clonotypes and omits some of them. That table gives V, J and clone size, and the DNA gave D and trimming. The sample records 200,000 to 250,000 clones, 84% being singletons. The participants were between roughly 18 and 89 years old and came from about two dozen US areas.

The receptor was derived from a woman aged 40 to 50 who had recovered from COVID-19. The sequenced material came from PBMCs or T cells enriched from blood (not recorded which). The rearrangement joins TRBV27 to TRBJ1-1; a weak D match, TRBD1 (5 bases). Here the CDR3 DNA reads TGTGCCAGCAGTTTACAGGGCTTGAACACTGAAGCTTTCTTT. Translated: CASSLQGLNTEAFF.